This T cell receptor beta chain emerged from a study of shared clonotypes between healthy human individuals. About this clone: Its cognate antigen is unknown.

The repertoire was sequenced with immunoSEQ multiplex PCR; TCRdb's copy has only in-frame clones and lacks some. The table includes 2,100,000 or so clones, almost 96% detected once. The study, taken as a whole, reports: The four-donor shared clonotypes exceeded non-shared clonotypes in generation probability, with non-shared ones scoring lower.

The CDR3 contains 16 residues. The V gene's germline CDR1 is MGHDK and CDR2 SYGVNS. The V segment lost 2 bases and the J segment 5 bases; nucleotides outside the gene matches: 6. The receptor comes from a man between 18 and 35 years old in good health. Sequenced material: naive CD4+ T cells sorted from blood. Indicated subset: CD45RA+ positively selected. The rearrangement joins TRBV25-1 to TRBJ1-2, with TRBD1 identical over 12 bases. This CDR3 is CASSESGTGGKYGYTF. The CDR3, as DNA: TGTGCCAGCAGTGAAAGTGGGACAGGGGGCAAATATGGCTACACCTTC.